The clone carrying this T cell receptor beta chain was picked up many times. Time point specified: patch test 1, 2 weeks after DPC sensitization. Treatment in this sample: therapeutic diphenylcyclopropenone sensitization with weekly scalp DPC. Whole blood, unfractionated, served as the material for total RNA extraction. This sample is part of a study of human T cells and chemical hapten exposure. TCRdb processed the RACE reads anew with MiXCR; each CDR3 protein has one entry. The top ten hold 20% to 30% of the sample, which has 39,000 or so distinct CDR3 sequences, 3% to 4% seen once. There are 18 residues in the CDR3. V was trimmed by 3 bases and J by 8 bases, leaving 26 bases between them. CDR1 is MGHRA and CDR2 is YSYEKL in the germline V gene.

The sample here was whole blood, taken in connection with sensitization to the hapten diphenylcyclopropenone (DPC). The rearrangement joins TRBV4-1 to TRBJ2-1, with D tentatively TRBD2 (6 bases). The TCR originated in a man between 50 and 59 years old with alopecia areata. Some clones in this sample may be carry-over from other donors' samples. The CDR3 region is CASSHKMRAGTEGDEQFF. Here the CDR3 DNA reads TGCGCCAGCAGCCACAAGATGAGAGCCGGGACGGAGGGCGATGAGCAGTTCTTC.